This T cell receptor (beta chain) was captured by sequencing in a study of cytomegalovirus exposure and HLA in healthy donors. The study's findings and limits: Reported results showed that the classifier diagnosed cytomegalovirus status with high specificity and sensitivity. Rarity held for most TCR sequences, but there were some public TCRs that occurred in many donors. Some TCR beta chains (approximately 180 of them) were listed as cytomegalovirus-associated.

With regard to this clone: What it binds is unknown.

The PCR contained 60 Vbeta and 13 Jbeta primers. The protocol was immunoSEQ multiplex PCR, while the TCRdb copy is restricted to in-frame clones and leaves out a portion. This sample has about 140,000 clones, with roughly 62% found just once. Trimming stripped 0 bases from V and 8 bases from J, with 16 bases between. Germline-derived CDR1 and CDR2 are SGHDN and FVKESK. The CDR3 contains 15 residues. The material sequenced was PBMCs. This TCR came from a man aged 60-69 years in good health and CMV-seronegative. The rearrangement uses TRBV14 and TRBJ1-2; perhaps TRBD1 as D (6 bases). CDR3 loop: CASSQDLRGIKGYTF. In DNA, the CDR3 is TGTGCCAGCAGCCAAGACTTGAGGGGGATAAAGGGCTACACCTTC.